These T cell receptor beta chains were read from a single sample in a study of neurological immune-mediated disorders. TCRdb re-derived calls from the 5' RACE reads in MiXCR, one entry per CDR3 protein. There are fewer than 85,000 distinct CDR3 sequences in the sample; 4.3% occur only once, and around 6% lies in the top ten. The sample taken for sequencing was PBMCs. These receptors were obtained from a woman aged 60-70 years with multiple sclerosis. The CDR3 runs from the conserved cysteine through the conserved F or W.

v_call	j_call	cdr3_aa
TRBV15	TRBJ2-5	CATSREGQQETQYF
TRBV7-2	TRBJ1-2	CASSSWGYTF
TRBV30	TRBJ1-2	CAWRGEKTPSNYGYTF
TRBV27	TRBJ2-7	CASSLSGGRSYEQYF
TRBV9	TRBJ2-3	CASSVRGSKTLMDTQYF
TRBV29-1	TRBJ1-2	CSAATGANYGYTF
TRBV20-1	TRBJ1-4	CSARDRQGALANEKLFF
TRBV7-9	TRBJ1-1	CASTPTGQVPTEAFF
TRBV5-1	TRBJ2-7	CASSLGKGPYEQYF
TRBV27	TRBJ1-4	CASSPRDRGLFGEKLFF
TRBV18	TRBJ1-5	CASSPSPNPEQPQHF
TRBV6-6	TRBJ2-2	CASSTTGTLNTGELFF
TRBV20-1	TRBJ2-5	CSADAPRGQETQYF
TRBV5-1	TRBJ1-1	CASSLSVREIDEAFF
TRBV6-5	TRBJ1-1	CASSYAKWATEAFF
TRBV5-1	TRBJ1-1	CASSLGDLNTEAFF
TRBV18	TRBJ2-7	CASSSDGYEQYF
TRBV10-3	TRBJ2-1	CATSGTGSHEQFF
TRBV6-5	TRBJ2-4	CASSPAGEPRAKNIQYF
TRBV12-5	TRBJ2-7	CASGLVKRGIYEQYF
TRBV18	TRBJ1-1	CASSDKGTRAEAFF
TRBV3-1	TRBJ2-5	CASSPSFRTLLFKF
TRBV5-1	TRBJ2-2	CASSSELANTGELFF
TRBV5-1	TRBJ1-1	CASRLTGGVSLTEAFF
TRBV3-1	TRBJ2-5	CASSPGQVATQYF
TRBV5-1	TRBJ2-5	CASRSQTSAQETQYF
TRBV12-3/TRBV12-4	TRBJ2-7	CASSLTGIGEQYF
TRBV7-2	TRBJ1-1	CASSPYQGTNTEAFF
TRBV18	TRBJ1-1	CASSRGTVNTEAFF
TRBV7-6	TRBJ2-1	CASSLAGLAGHNFLNEQFF
TRBV6-5	TRBJ2-7	CASSYGVGTGLEQYF
TRBV5-1	TRBJ2-7	CASSLPLGGDEQYF
TRBV3-1	TRBJ2-7	CASSHGLAGANEQYF
TRBV20-1	TRBJ1-5	CSATPGQGSNQPQHF
TRBV5-1	TRBJ2-2	CASSVSNTGELFF
TRBV18	TRBJ2-7	CASSPGVGRREQYF
TRBV7-9	TRBJ2-3	CASSLAQLSTDTQYF
TRBV5-1	TRBJ2-7	CASSLDRGTYEQYF
TRBV9	TRBJ2-1	CASSARLYNEQFF
TRBV9	TRBJ1-3	CASSVEVHNSGNTIYF
TRBV20-1	TRBJ2-1	CSARTSGGAWFF
TRBV4-1	TRBJ1-3	CASSQGRASGNTIYF
TRBV20-1	TRBJ1-4	CSGSQGGATNEKLFF
TRBV12-3/TRBV12-4	TRBJ2-6	CASSPTGQGAFGANVLTF
TRBV11-1	TRBJ2-7	CASSSGQGVYEQYF